The entry below describes one T cell receptor (beta chain). CDR3 length equals 15 residues. Germline CDR1 MRHNA, CDR2 SNTAGT. V was clipped by 4 bases and J by 4 bases, with 14 bases between them. As processed by the authors: The assay estimated nucleated cells by amplifying reference gene primers. Data came from immunoSEQ multiplex PCR; TCRdb stores just in-frame clones and leaves some out. The V and J calls and clone size come from that table; D and trimming were worked out from the DNA. The table includes 130,000 to 150,000 clones, over 70% detected once. The sample is drawn from a study of blood T cell repertoires in COVID-19. Study summary: Collection of acute and convalescent COVID-19 samples took place in the United States, Italy and Spain. Sources were T cells, B-cell-depleted T cells, or PBMCs; the material itself was cDNA or gDNA.

The chain is built from TRBV6-4 and TRBJ2-1; possible D gene TRBD2, 6 bases. Material: peripheral blood. This receptor was taken from a man aged 45-60 years who had recovered from COVID-19. For the CDR3, the DNA is TGTGCCAGCAGTGTTGACGGGGGTGGTTACAATGAGCAGTTCTTC. This codes for CASSVDGGGYNEQFF.